This T cell receptor (beta chain) comes out of a study of STAT5B mutations in CD4+ large granular lymphocyte leukemia. Study-wide context: Among healthy controls, a particular HLA allele went with more CDR3 'QG' motifs.

Study-wide results and limits: Compared with healthy controls (2/35), patient top clones favored TRBV06 (8/27). Patient CD4-sorted repertoires looked more clonal than healthy CD4+ repertoires, even without putative leukemic clones.

Sequenced by immunoSEQ multiplex PCR; TCRdb stores in-frame clones only, minus some. The table lists roughly 40,000 clones, roughly 80% of them singletons, with around 3.5% in the top ten. Germline assignment: CDR1 MNHNY and CDR2 SVGAGI (reference sequence). V dropped 2 bases and J dropped 4 bases, with 8 bases sitting between them. The CDR3 contains 13 residues. In regard to this clone: Its antigen remains unknown.

The rearrangement uses TRBV6-6 and TRBJ1-1; tentative D call: TRBD1 (5 bases). The source of this sequence is a human donor in good health. What was sequenced was CD4+ T cells from blood buffy coats. CDR3 protein: CASSYGGSTEAFF. As DNA, the CDR3 is TGTGCCAGCAGTTACGGGGGTAGCACTGAAGCTTTCTTT.